The 26 T cell receptor beta chains reported below all come from one sample, sequenced in a study of blood T cell repertoires in COVID-19. TCRdb keeps only in-frame clones here, not all; method: immunoSEQ multiplex PCR. The sample has around 140,000 clones, over 80% seen once; the top ten hold over 2%. Material: peripheral blood. The source is a middle-aged man with active COVID-19.

J is TRBJ2-1 and V is TRBV7-2; 9 nucleotides align to TRBD2. Germline CDR1 is SGHTA and CDR2 is FQGNSA. CDR3 length equals 15 residues. After removal of 5 bases from V and 6 bases from J, the junction contained 8 bases not matched to a gene. The chain's CDR3 is CASSRGSGGINEQFF. CDR3 nucleotide sequence: TGTGCCAGCAGCCGGGGAAGCGGGGGGATCAATGAGCAGTTCTTC.

This clone was detected once. The junction and the germline gene differ at one end; a read error may be behind it. The chain combines TRBV11-2 with TRBJ1-1, with 7 bases lining up with TRBD1. The CDR3 sequence is 15 residues long. CDR1 is SGHAT and CDR2 is FQNNGV in the germline V gene. As DNA, the CDR3 is TGTGCCAGCAGCAAGGGACAGATCATGAACATTGAAGCTTTCTTT. Residues: CASSKGQIMNIEAFF.

This sequence joins TRBV25-1 and TRBJ2-5; D not resolved. Trimming took off 4 bases at V and 2 bases at J, with 14 bases between the two ends. CDR1 and CDR2 from the germline V gene are MGHDK and SYGVNS. The CDR3 sequence is 15 residues long. CDR3 amino acids: CASSAITRLQETQYF. CDR3 coding DNA: TGTGCCAGCAGTGCGATAACGCGGCTACAAGAGACCCAGTACTTC. Based on the CDR3 plus reference TRBV25-1 and TRBJ2-5, the full variable domain is EADIYQTPRYLVIGTGKKITLECSQTMGHDKMYWYQQDPGMELHLIHYSYGVNSTEKGDLSSESTVSRIRTEHFPLTLESARPSHTSQYLCASSAITRLQETQYFGPGTRLLVL.

The chain is built from TRBV12-5 and TRBJ2-7; possibly TRBD2 for D (7 bases). This CDR3 is built from 16 residues. Trimming shortened V by 1 base and J by 4 bases, and 17 bases separated the two germline ends. The germline V gene encodes CDR1 LGHNT and CDR2 FRNRAP. CDR3 sequence: CASGLDWGGHPYEQYF. The CDR3 coding sequence is TGTGCTAGTGGTTTGGATTGGGGGGGGCATCCTTACGAGCAGTACTTC.

The gene calls are TRBV24-1 and TRBJ2-2; D ambiguous. The CDR3 is 15 residues long. The V and J ends lost 6 bases and 8 bases respectively, with 18 bases between them. Germline lookup yields CDR1 KGHDR and CDR2 SFDVKD. CDR3 DNA sequence: TGTGCCACCAGTCAGAGGTCAGCCGTCCGGGGGGAGCTGTTTTTT. Its protein product is CATSQRSAVRGELFF.

In regard to this clone: One end of the junction fails to match germline, which may point to a read error. The chain links TRBV4-1 to TRBJ1-6; 8 nucleotides line up with TRBD1. This CDR3 is built from 16 residues. The germline V gene encodes CDR1 MGHRA and CDR2 YSYEKL. The CDR3 reads CASSLTQGVYISPLHF. CDR3 sequence (DNA): TGCGCCAGCAGCCTAACACAGGGGGTTTATATTTCACCCCTCCACTTT.

The V call is TRBV18, the J call TRBJ2-1, with a weak D call TRBD1 (5 bases). This CDR3 has 14 amino acids. From germline, CDR1 is KGHSH and CDR2 LQKENI. V was shortened by 3 bases and J by 10 bases, with 16 bases between the two germline ends. The CDR3 is CASSPLSTDLEQFF. For the CDR3, the DNA is TGTGCCAGCTCACCCCTCTCGACAGATCTCGAGCAGTTCTTC.

The chain employs TRBV5-4 and TRBJ1-1; 7 bases are a match to TRBD1. Germline V lookup: CDR1 SGHNT, CDR2 YYREEE (reference sequence). With 0 bases clipped from V and 2 bases from J, the junction kept 7 bases outside the gene matches. The CDR3 is 16 amino acids. DNA of the CDR3: TGTGCCAGCAGCTTGGTAGGGGGCGCATCTAACACTGAAGCTTTCTTT. This sequence encodes CASSLVGGASNTEAFF.

This chain connects TRBV4-3 to TRBJ2-1; D remains unclear. Per the germline V gene, CDR1 is LGHNA and CDR2 is YSLEER. The CDR3 sequence is 12 residues long. The V end was cut by 0 bases, the J end by 9 bases, with 6 bases between. CDR3 nucleotides: TGCGCCAGCAGCCAAGATTGGAGTGAGCAGTTCTTC. Its translation: CASSQDWSEQFF.

This chain connects TRBV11-2 to TRBJ1-5; TRBD1 aligns across 7 bases. The length of the CDR3 is 14 residues. CDR1 SGHAT and CDR2 FQNNGV come from the germline V gene. Losses at the gene ends were 3 bases for V and 7 bases for J; bases not matched to a gene: 6. The CDR3 DNA reads as TGTGCCAGCAGCTTGGCAGGGGGTGGGCAGCCCCAGCATTTT. As protein: CASSLAGGGQPQHF.

This clone was counted a single time. The V call is TRBV18, the J call TRBJ1-2, with D possibly matching TRBD1 (6 bases). This CDR3 is 15 amino acids long. The ends were cut back, 2 bases at V and 4 bases at J, with 14 bases in the middle. Germline V gives CDR1 KGHSH, CDR2 LQKENI. The CDR3 DNA reads as TGTGCCAGCTCACCAGAGGGACAACTCTCCTATGGCTACACCTTC. Protein: CASSPEGQLSYGYTF.

The genes are TRBV18 and TRBJ1-1; no firm D call. The V and J ends lost 4 bases and 2 bases respectively, with 11 bases between them. Germline V gene lookup returns CDR1 KGHSH and CDR2 LQKENI. The CDR3 totals 14 residues. The CDR3 protein is CASSQEGDNTEAFF. The CDR3 DNA follows: TGTGCCAGCTCACAAGAGGGAGATAACACTGAAGCTTTCTTT.

CDR3 coding DNA: TGTGCCAGCTCACCGCTAGCGGGGGCCCCAGATACGCAGTATTTT. It yields the protein CASSPLAGAPDTQYF. The chain is built from TRBV18 and TRBJ2-3; 10 bases match TRBD2. J was trimmed by 4 bases and V by 3 bases; bases with no gene match: 4. The CDR3 runs to 15 residues. Germline lookup yields CDR1 KGHSH and CDR2 LQKENI.

V is TRBV7-9 and J is TRBJ2-3; 12 nucleotides agree with TRBD2. The CDR3 loop spans 16 amino acids. Germline-derived CDR1 and CDR2 are SEHNR and FQNEAQ (reference sequence). With 5 bases clipped from V and 0 bases from J, the junction kept 3 bases outside the gene matches. CDR3 in DNA: TGTGCCAGCAGCCCCCTAGCGGGGGGGAGCACAGATACGCAGTATTTT. Amino acids: CASSPLAGGSTDTQYF.

V gene TRBV3-1 (or the pseudogene TRBV3-2) combines with J gene TRBJ2-7; 11 bases align to TRBD2. V dropped 4 bases and J dropped 1; count of bases not matched to a gene: 6. Per the germline V gene, CDR1 is LGHDT and CDR2 is YNNKEL (reference sequence). The CDR3 runs 16 residues. The DNA for the CDR3 is TGTGCCAGCAGCCCACGTAGCGGGGGGGATTCCTACGAGCAGTACTTC. It specifies CASSPRSGGDSYEQYF.

The rearrangement uses TRBV7-9 and TRBJ1-6; tentatively, D is TRBD1 (6 bases). Trimming removed 5 bases from V and 0 bases from J, with 17 bases in between. This CDR3 spans 18 amino acids. The germline gives CDR1 SEHNR, CDR2 FQNEAQ (reference sequence). CDR3 region: CASSLGTFGSSYNSPLHF. For the CDR3, the DNA is TGTGCCAGCAGCCTCGGGACATTTGGGAGCTCCTATAATTCACCCCTCCACTTT.

This chain uses TRBV18 with TRBJ1-1; possibly TRBD1 for D (6 bases). Trimming shortened V by 6 bases and J by 0 bases, and 14 bases separated the two germline ends. The CDR3 is 15 residues long. The germline CDR1 and CDR2 sequences are KGHSH and LQKENI. This chain's CDR3 is CASSMVGGVNTEAFF. In DNA, the CDR3 is TGTGCCAGCTCCATGGTAGGGGGGGTGAACACTGAAGCTTTCTTT.

The chain links TRBV4-2 to TRBJ2-4, with D possibly matching TRBD2 (6 bases). The V end lost 1 base, the J end lost 6 bases, and 16 bases lay between the germline ends. This CDR3 is built from 16 residues. The germline CDR1 and CDR2 sequences are LGHNA and YNFKEQ. DNA of the CDR3: TGTGCCAGCAGCCAAGCCCGGGGGACCCACGGAAACATTCAGTACTTC. Protein product: CASSQARGTHGNIQYF.

The chain couples TRBV24-1 to TRBJ2-3; the match to TRBD2 covers 11 bases. The CDR3 spans 15 residues. The germline CDR1 and CDR2 sequences are KGHDR and SFDVKD. With V trimmed by 4 bases and J by 6 bases, 5 bases remained unmatched. CDR3 coding DNA: TGTGCCACCAGTGACCCACTAGCGGGGGATGATACGCAGTATTTT. Translation: CATSDPLAGDDTQYF.

The chain uses TRBV5-1 and TRBJ1-4; 8 positions agree with TRBD1. CDR3 length equals 16 residues. Germline V CDR1 and CDR2: SGHRS, YFSETQ. The J segment lost 4 bases and the V segment lost 0 bases, leaving 5 bases of the junction unmatched. The CDR3 DNA sequence: TGCGCCAGCAGCTTGGACCCGACAGGGGTTAATGAAAAACTGTTTTTT. Protein: CASSLDPTGVNEKLFF. The whole variable domain, filled in from reference TRBV5-1 and TRBJ1-4, reads KAGVTQTPRYLIKTRGQQVTLSCSPISGHRSVSWYQQTPGQGLQFLFEYFSETQRNKGNFPGRFSGRQFSNSRSEMNVSTLELGDSALYLCASSLDPTGVNEKLFFGSGTQLSVL.

This chain joins TRBV19 and TRBJ2-3; 9 bases map to TRBD1. V shed 10 bases, J shed 0 bases, and the junction held 2 bases outside the gene matches. Germline lookup yields CDR1 LNHDA and CDR2 SQIVND (reference sequence). This CDR3 comprises 13 residues. The CDR3 DNA sequence: TGTGCCACGGACAGGGGAAGCACAGATACGCAGTATTTT. It encodes CATDRGSTDTQYF. Supplemented by reference TRBV19 and TRBJ2-3, the full variable domain reads DGGITQSPKYLFRKEGQNVTLSCEQNLNHDAMYWYRQDPGQGLRLIYYSQIVNDFQKGDIAEGYSVSREKKESFPLTVTSAQKNPTAFYLCATDRGSTDTQYFGPGTRLTVL.

As DNA, the CDR3 is TGCAGTGCTAGTACTACAGGGGGCTCTACAGATACGCAGTATTTT. Its protein is CSASTTGGSTDTQYF. The rearrangement links TRBV20-1 to TRBJ2-3; 9 bases agree with TRBD1. CDR1 is DFQATT, CDR2 SNEGSKA, per germline (reference sequence). J lost 3 bases, V lost 3 bases, and 7 bases had no gene match. This CDR3 is built from 15 residues.

The V call is TRBV15, the J call TRBJ1-2; 11 positions agree with TRBD1. Germline values: CDR1 LNHNV, CDR2 YYDKDF (reference sequence). The CDR3 runs to 15 residues. Trimming took 8 bases from V and 2 from J; bases not matched to a gene: 7. The CDR3 sequence: CATRPGQGGNYGYTF. The DNA for the CDR3 is TGTGCCACCCGACCGGGACAGGGGGGGAACTATGGCTACACCTTC.

The chain uses TRBV6-2 or TRBV6-3 and TRBJ1-6; 10 bases map to TRBD1. Germline V gives CDR1 MNHEY, CDR2 SVGEGT. The V and J ends lost 5 bases and 11 bases, in that order; junction bases with no gene match: 3. The CDR3 runs to 13 residues. CDR3 nucleotide sequence: TGTGCCAGCAGTGGACAGGGGGAACCACCCCTCCACTTT. Translated, it gives CASSGQGEPPLHF.

The chain couples TRBV3-1 (or the pseudogene TRBV3-2) to TRBJ1-1; D not certain. The CDR3 covers 13 residues. CDR1 and CDR2 (germline): LGHDT, YNNKEL (reference sequence). With 1 base removed from V and 1 base from J, the gap between germline ends came to 4 bases. This chain's CDR3 is CASSQGGNTEAFF. CDR3 nucleotides: TGTGCCAGCAGCCAAGGAGGGAACACTGAAGCTTTCTTT.

The chain combines TRBV19 with TRBJ2-3, with 10 positions matching TRBD2. V lost 7 bases to trimming and J lost 3 bases; unmatched junction nucleotides: 1. The V gene's germline CDR1 is LNHDA and CDR2 SQIVND (reference sequence). CDR3 length: 13 residues. CDR3 loop: CASKLAGTDTQYF. The CDR3, as DNA: TGTGCCAGTAAACTAGCGGGGACAGATACGCAGTATTTT.